The next 12 T cell receptor beta chains were all read from a single sample in a study of control samples from healthy donors and cancer patients. Profiled with immunoSEQ multiplex PCR; TCRdb holds only in-frame clones, not every one. The sample lists roughly 150,000 clones, almost 90% seen once, with approximately 1.7% in the top ten. Sequencing was performed on blood. These receptors all stem from a man between 18 and 29 years old in good health.

The chain couples TRBV11-2 to TRBJ2-7; 9 bases align to TRBD2. V dropped 0 bases and J dropped 1; count of bases not matched to a gene: 10. The V gene's germline CDR1 is SGHAT and CDR2 FQNNGV. This CDR3 comprises 18 residues. The CDR3 loop is CASSLDGLAGDPSYEQYF. CDR3 bases: TGTGCCAGCAGCTTAGATGGGTTAGCGGGGGACCCTTCCTACGAGCAGTACTTC.

The chain couples TRBV5-1 to TRBJ1-2, with TRBD1 matching 7 bases. This CDR3 is built from 15 residues. The V and J ends lost 4 bases and 4 bases, in that order; junction bases with no gene match: 10. Germline V gene sequence: CDR1 SGHRS, CDR2 YFSETQ. CDR3: CASSPGTAFVYGYTF. The CDR3 DNA reads TGCGCCAGCAGCCCCGGGACAGCCTTCGTCTATGGCTACACCTTC.

J is TRBJ2-3 and V is TRBV28; 7 nucleotides match TRBD2. After removal of 3 bases from V and 1 base from J, the junction contained 4 bases not matched to a gene. Germline V CDR1 and CDR2: MDHEN, SYDVKM. The CDR3 consists of 15 residues. Written as DNA, the CDR3 is TGTGCCAGCAGTTTCATCCGGGGGGGCACAGATACGCAGTATTTT. Translated: CASSFIRGGTDTQYF.

CDR3 sequence reads: CASSESSYEQYF. CDR3 DNA: TGTGCCAGCAGTGAGAGCTCCTACGAGCAGTACTTC. The V and J genes are TRBV28 and TRBJ2-7; D remains unclear. V lost 5 bases and J lost 0, with 5 bases in between. Germline V lookup: CDR1 MDHEN, CDR2 SYDVKM. The CDR3 is made up of 12 amino acids.

This sequence joins TRBV15 and TRBJ1-6, with D hard to call. With 0 bases removed from V and 3 bases from J, the gap between germline ends came to 9 bases. The CDR3 extends over 16 amino acids. CDR1 is LNHNV, CDR2 YYDKDF, per germline (reference sequence). The CDR3 loop is CATSRDRPIYNSPLHF. The CDR3 DNA reads TGTGCCACCAGCAGAGATAGACCGATCTATAATTCACCCCTCCACTTT.

The chain employs TRBV7-6 and TRBJ2-2, with D perhaps given as TRBD1 or TRBD2 (5 bases each). This CDR3 comprises 17 residues. With 5 bases removed from V and 2 bases from J, the gap between germline ends came to 18 bases. CDR1 is SGHVS, CDR2 FNYEAQ, per germline. The CDR3 is CASSLHPPGRNTGELFF. The CDR3 coding sequence is TGTGCCAGCAGCCTACACCCGCCGGGACGTAACACCGGGGAGCTGTTTTTT.

The gene calls are TRBV5-5 and TRBJ1-1; D unresolved. This CDR3 has 13 residues. The germline V gene has CDR1 SGHKS and CDR2 YYEKEE (reference sequence). Trimming took 0 bases from V and 7 from J, leaving 10 bases between them. CDR3 sequence reads: CASSLVGSREAFF. The CDR3 DNA is TGTGCCAGCAGCTTGGTTGGGTCGCGTGAAGCTTTCTTT.

The gene calls are TRBV14 and TRBJ2-7; 9 positions agree with TRBD2. The germline CDR1 and CDR2 sequences are SGHDN and FVKESK. This CDR3 has 15 amino acids. The V gene end was trimmed by 4 bases and the J gene end by 3 bases; junction bases not matched to a gene: 7. CDR3 sequence (DNA): TGTGCCAGCAGCCCCATAGCGGGGGCGATCTACGAGCAGTACTTC. Residues: CASSPIAGAIYEQYF.

The chain has TRBV6-5 and TRBJ2-2; TRBD2 matches 12 bases. The CDR3 is made up of 15 amino acids. J was trimmed by 6 bases and V by 5 bases; bases with no gene match: 4. CDR1 and CDR2 from the germline V gene are MNHEY and SVGAGI. CDR3 DNA sequence: TGTGCCAGCAGTAAACGACTAGCGGGGGCCGGGGAGCTGTTTTTT. This translates into CASSKRLAGAGELFF.

This chain links TRBV5-1 with TRBJ2-7; 8 bases align to TRBD1. Germline CDR1 and CDR2: SGHRS and YFSETQ. The CDR3 consists of 13 residues. The V segment lost 4 bases and the J segment 4 bases; nucleotides outside the gene matches: 4. The CDR3 region has the DNA TGCGCCAGCAGCCTCAGGGGGCAGTACGAGCAGTACTTC. Translating gives CASSLRGQYEQYF.

The CDR3 coding sequence is TGTGCCAGCAGCTCCGCAGGGGCGAACACCGGGGAGCTGTTTTTT. Its protein product is CASSSAGANTGELFF. This chain joins TRBV11-1 and TRBJ2-2; D possibly corresponds to TRBD1 (6 bases). V was pared by 4 bases and J by 0 bases, with 9 bases between. CDR3 length equals 15 residues. Germline CDR1 reads SGHAT; CDR2 reads FQDESV (reference sequence).

The rearrangement joins TRBV7-2 to TRBJ1-2; a weak D match, TRBD1 (5 bases). Trimming pared 3 bases from V and 3 bases from J, leaving 11 bases between. The CDR3 totals 14 residues. The V gene's germline CDR1 is SGHTA and CDR2 FQGNSA. This CDR3 reads CASSLPGTDYGYTF. DNA for the CDR3: TGTGCCAGCAGCTTGCCGGGGACGGACTATGGCTACACCTTC. The variable domain in full, completed from reference TRBV7-2 and TRBJ1-2, reads GAGVSQSPSNKVTEKGKDVELRCDPISGHTALYWYRQSLGQGLEFLIYFQGNSAPDKSGLPSDRFSAERTGGSVSTLTIQRTQQEDSAVYLCASSLPGTDYGYTFGSGTRLTVV.